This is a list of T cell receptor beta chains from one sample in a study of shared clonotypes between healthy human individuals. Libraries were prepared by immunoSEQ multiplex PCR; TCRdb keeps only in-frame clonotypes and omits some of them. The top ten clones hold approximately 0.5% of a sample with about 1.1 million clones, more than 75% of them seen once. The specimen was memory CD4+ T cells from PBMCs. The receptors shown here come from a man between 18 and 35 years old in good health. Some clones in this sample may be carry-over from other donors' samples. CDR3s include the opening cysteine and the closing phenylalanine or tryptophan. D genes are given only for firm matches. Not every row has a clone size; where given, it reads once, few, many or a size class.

TGCAGCGCCCTCGGCGGGGCCTCCTACGAGCAGTACTTC	CSALGGASYEQYF	NA	TRBV29-1	NA	TRBJ2-7
TGTGCCAGCAACCGGGACAGTGATATCTACGAGCAGTACTTC	CASNRDSDIYEQYF	few	TRBV5-8	TRBD1	TRBJ2-7
TGTGCCAGTAGTATGTTGGGGGCCGGAGAAGAGACCCAGTACTTC	CASSMLGAGEETQYF	NA	TRBV19	NA	TRBJ2-5
TGTGCCAGCAGTGAAGCGCTTCGGGTTCCGAGAATCGAAGCTTTCTTT	CASSEALRVPRIEAFF	NA	TRBV6-1	NA	TRBJ1-1
TGTGCCAGTTCTGGGCGCGGGGCCCCTAGCACAGATACGCAGTATTTT	CASSGRGAPSTDTQYF	few	TRBV28	NA	TRBJ2-3
TGTGCCAGCAGCTACGGGTGGTCTGGAATCAATGAGCAGTTCTTC	CASSYGWSGINEQFF	NA	TRBV7-2	NA	TRBJ2-1
TGTGCCAGCGCAAAAAGGGGGGGTGACACTGGAAACACCATATATTTT	CASAKRGGDTGNTIYF	NA	TRBV7-9	NA	TRBJ1-3
TGTGCCAGCTCACCACCGAGACGGACTGAAGCTTTCTTT	CASSPPRRTEAFF	few	TRBV18	NA	TRBJ1-1
TGTGCCAGCATGGTCGGGGGAGGGCGCACCGGGGAGCTGTTTTTT	CASMVGGGRTGELFF	NA	TRBV11-3	TRBD2	TRBJ2-2
TGTGCCAGCAGCTTTCAGGGTTTTGATCGTGAAAACACCATATATTTT	CASSFQGFDRENTIYF	NA	TRBV5-6	NA	TRBJ1-3
TGTGCCATCAGTGTGGCGGGAGGGCCCGATACGCAGTATTTT	CAISVAGGPDTQYF	NA	TRBV10-3	TRBD2	TRBJ2-3
TGTGCCAGCAGTGAGAACAGTTTTAATGAAAAACTGTTTTTT	CASSENSFNEKLFF	NA	TRBV28	NA	TRBJ1-4
TGCGCCAGCAGCTTTGGTTTAGGAAACACCATATATTTT	CASSFGLGNTIYF	NA	TRBV5-1	NA	TRBJ1-3
TGTGCCAGCAGCCGTGATCCCGGTAGCTACAATGAGCAGTTCTTC	CASSRDPGSYNEQFF	NA	TRBV9	NA	TRBJ2-1
TGCGCCAGCAGCCCCGATGGGAGGGGAAGCCTATACGAGCAGTACTTC	CASSPDGRGSLYEQYF	many	TRBV5-1	TRBD2	TRBJ2-7
TGTGCCAGCAGTTTTCAGGGGTTCGGCTACGAGCAGTACTTC	CASSFQGFGYEQYF	NA	TRBV27	NA	TRBJ2-7
TGTGCCAGCAGCTTAAGAATAATGACGACCAACGAAAAACTGTTTTTT	CASSLRIMTTNEKLFF	NA	TRBV7-2	NA	TRBJ1-4
TGTGCCAGTAGTATGACTAGACAGGGGGCTGGAGATACGCAGTATTTT	CASSMTRQGAGDTQYF	NA	TRBV19	TRBD1	TRBJ2-3
TGTGCCAGTAACGCTTACTCGGGCACAGATACGCAGTATTTT	CASNAYSGTDTQYF	NA	TRBV5-6	NA	TRBJ2-3
TGTGCCAGCAGCTTAGCGCCGGGACAGGGGACGCATGGCTACACCTTC	CASSLAPGQGTHGYTF	NA	TRBV11-1	TRBD1	TRBJ1-2
TGTGCCAGCAGTTACCGCAGTAACAGTTACGAGCAGTACTTC	CASSYRSNSYEQYF	NA	TRBV6-5	NA	TRBJ2-7
TGCGCCAGCAGCTTGGACAGGGTTCCCGGAAACACCATATATTTT	CASSLDRVPGNTIYF	NA	TRBV5-1	NA	TRBJ1-3
TGTGCCAGCAGCCCCACCGGGACAGGGGGCTCCTACGAGCAGTACTTC	CASSPTGTGGSYEQYF	NA	TRBV7-3	TRBD1	TRBJ2-7
TGTGCCAGCAGTTCCCTCCTAGCGCCCGGGGAGCTGTTTTTT	CASSSLLAPGELFF	NA	TRBV6-5	NA	TRBJ2-2
TGTGCCAGCTCACCACAGGGGGCACTGAACACTGAAGCTTTCTTT	CASSPQGALNTEAFF	NA	TRBV18	TRBD1	TRBJ1-1
TGCGCCAGCAGCCAAGATGGGACAGGCCTCTCTAACTATGGCTACACCTTC	CASSQDGTGLSNYGYTF	few	TRBV4-1	TRBD1	TRBJ1-2
TGTGCCAGCAGTCGACTGGAGGGCCGGGTTGGTGAGCAGTTCTTC	CASSRLEGRVGEQFF	NA	TRBV28	NA	TRBJ2-1
TGCGCCAGCAGCTTGGATCCCCAAAGCACAGATACGCAGTATTTT	CASSLDPQSTDTQYF	once	TRBV5-1	NA	TRBJ2-3
TGTGCCAACAGCCCCAGGGGAAGCACCGGGGAGCTGTTTTTT	CANSPRGSTGELFF	NA	TRBV11-2	NA	TRBJ2-2
TGTGCCAGCAGTGAACCGGGACAGGGCACAGATACGCAGTATTTT	CASSEPGQGTDTQYF	many	TRBV6-1	TRBD1	TRBJ2-3
TGTGCCAGCTCCCCCCCGGGCAGGGGGCAATCAGATACGCAGTATTTT	CASSPPGRGQSDTQYF	few	TRBV18	TRBD1	TRBJ2-3
TGTGCCAGCAGCGCCGGGACAGGGGGCCAGAAACTGTTTTTT	CASSAGTGGQKLFF	once	TRBV5-6	TRBD1	TRBJ1-4
TGTGCCAGCAGGTACGGGGGGCAGGGGAATCAGCCCCAGCATTTT	CASRYGGQGNQPQHF	NA	TRBV28	NA	TRBJ1-5
TGTGCCATCAGTGAGTACGGAACGGACAGGGGGAAGGGCTACACCTTC	CAISEYGTDRGKGYTF	NA	TRBV10-3	TRBD1	TRBJ1-2
TGTGCCAGCAGCCTGGGACTAGCGGGACGCACAGATACGCAGTATTTT	CASSLGLAGRTDTQYF	few	TRBV5-6	TRBD2	TRBJ2-3
TGTGCCAGCAGATTTACGCTAGGACAAGAGACCCAGTACTTC	CASRFTLGQETQYF	NA	TRBV6-6	NA	TRBJ2-5
TGTGCCAGCACCCGCCGGGGGGGCTATGGCTACACCTTC	CASTRRGGYGYTF	once	TRBV6-5	NA	TRBJ1-2
TGTGCCAGCAGCCCACGAGGGCGGGAGGACACCGGGGAGCTGTTTTTT	CASSPRGREDTGELFF	NA	TRBV7-9	TRBD2	TRBJ2-2
TGTGCCAGCAGGGAAAACCGGATAGCGGGAAAGCAGTTCTTC	CASRENRIAGKQFF	NA	TRBV6-1	TRBD2	TRBJ2-1
TGTGCCAGCAGTACCCGGGACAGAGATACGCAGTATTTT	CASSTRDRDTQYF	NA	TRBV6-6	TRBD1	TRBJ2-3
TGTGCCAGCAGCTTAGCACCCATCATCTACGAGCAGTACTTC	CASSLAPIIYEQYF	NA	TRBV7-2	NA	TRBJ2-7
TGTGCCAGCAGTTTAGGGGGGGCCGATGCAATGAACACTGAAGCTTTCTTT	CASSLGGADAMNTEAFF	many	TRBV28	NA	TRBJ1-1
TGCGCCAGCAGCCTTGACAGGGGGCCCTACGAGCAGTACTTC	CASSLDRGPYEQYF	NA	TRBV4-1	TRBD1	TRBJ2-7
TGTGCCAGTAGTCACCCCAGACTAGCGGGAGGGCGATTCACCGGGGAGCTGTTTTTT	CASSHPRLAGGRFTGELFF	NA	TRBV19	TRBD2	TRBJ2-2
TGCAGCGTTGAAGGGGACGGGGAAAAACTGTTTTTT	CSVEGDGEKLFF	few	TRBV29-1	NA	TRBJ1-4
TGTGCCAGTTTGGGAAGGTTCGAGCCCCAGCATTTT	CASLGRFEPQHF	NA	TRBV28	NA	TRBJ1-5
TGCGCCAGCAGATTAGGACAGGTGGCGAACACCGGGGAGCTGTTTTTT	CASRLGQVANTGELFF	NA	TRBV5-1	TRBD1	TRBJ2-2
TGTGCCAGCAGTTTCTCGAGACTAGCGGGAGTGGGTAATGAGCAGTTCTTC	CASSFSRLAGVGNEQFF	NA	TRBV27	TRBD2	TRBJ2-1
TGTGCCAGCTCACCACCGAGGTCTAGCGGGAGCCCTGAGCAGTTCTTC	CASSPPRSSGSPEQFF	NA	TRBV18	TRBD2	TRBJ2-1
TGTGCCAGCCGGGACAGGGGGCATTTGAACACTGAAGCTTTCTTT	CASRDRGHLNTEAFF	once	TRBV19	TRBD1	TRBJ1-1
TGTGCCAGCAGCCGCGGGTCCCTGGGGGACGAGCAGTACTTC	CASSRGSLGDEQYF	NA	TRBV7-6	NA	TRBJ2-7
TGTGCCAGCAGAGGGGGACTAGCGGGATATGAGCAGTTCTTC	CASRGGLAGYEQFF	NA	TRBV2	TRBD2	TRBJ2-1
TGTGCCAGCAGCCCTCCAGGGATTTACGAGCAGTACTTC	CASSPPGIYEQYF	NA	TRBV7-3	NA	TRBJ2-7
TGTGCCAGCAGCTCAAGGACCGGGACTAGCGGGAGGGCATGGGATACGCAGTATTTT	CASSSRTGTSGRAWDTQYF	NA	TRBV5-6	TRBD2	TRBJ2-3
TGCGCCAGCAGCAATCCGACTAGCGGGAGACTACCTTTAGCCAAAAACATTCAGTACTTC	CASSNPTSGRLPLAKNIQYF	NA	TRBV5-1	TRBD2	TRBJ2-4